A single sample is the source of the 23 T cell receptor beta chains below, sequenced in a study of technical replicates of blood from a few donors. Method: immunoSEQ multiplex PCR; TCRdb's copy keeps in-frame clones and lacks some. The repertoire holds 100,000 or so clones, with around 96% as singletons. Material: T cells isolated from PBMCs. The receptors were gathered from a human donor in good health.

The V call is TRBV7-9, the J call TRBJ1-1; no definite D call. The V end lost 3 bases, the J end lost 11 bases, and 13 bases lay between the germline ends. Germline V gene data show CDR1 as SEHNR and CDR2 as FQNEAQ (reference sequence). There are 12 residues in the CDR3. The CDR3 DNA is TGTGCCAGCAGCTTCTTAGAGGCGGTGGCTTTCTTT. Its translation is CASSFLEAVAFF.

The chain combines TRBV28 with TRBJ2-7, with TRBD2 as a possible D gene (6 bases). CDR1 MDHEN and CDR2 SYDVKM come from the germline V gene. CDR3 length equals 14 residues. V shed 5 bases and J shed 3 bases, with 14 bases lying between them. The CDR3 reads CASSGGTAFYEQYF. The CDR3 DNA is TGTGCCAGCAGTGGGGGGACGGCCTTCTACGAGCAGTACTTC.

The rearrangement uses TRBV7-9 and TRBJ2-1; no definite D call. CDR1 and CDR2 from the germline V gene are SEHNR and FQNEAQ (reference sequence). The CDR3 extends over 11 amino acids. V lost 5 bases and J lost 9, with 8 bases in between. The CDR3 protein is CASSPSGEQFF. CDR3 nucleotides: TGTGCCAGCAGCCCTTCGGGTGAGCAGTTCTTC.

The chain employs TRBV10-2 and TRBJ2-3; D gene unclear. This CDR3 has 14 amino acids. Germline CDR1 reads WSHSY; CDR2 reads SAAADI. The V end lost 2 bases, the J end lost 0 bases, and 6 bases lay between the germline ends. The CDR3 region is CASSEPQSTDTQYF. CDR3 bases: TGCGCCAGCAGTGAGCCCCAGAGCACAGATACGCAGTATTTT.

This chain connects TRBV10-2 to TRBJ2-7; the D is unclear. Trimming cost V 7 bases and J 0 bases, with 4 bases left between them. CDR1 is WSHSY, CDR2 SAAADI, per germline. This CDR3 spans 11 amino acids. The CDR3 DNA reads as TGCGCCAGCACCAACTCCTACGAGCAGTACTTC. It translates to CASTNSYEQYF.

The chain is built from TRBV5-1 and TRBJ2-7; a possible D gene is TRBD2 (5 bases). CDR3 size: 12 residues. Germline-derived CDR1 and CDR2 are SGHRS and YFSETQ. The V gene lost 0 bases and the J gene lost 6 bases, with 7 bases spanning the gap. The CDR3 protein is CASSLVRGEQYF. The CDR3 DNA sequence: TGCGCCAGCAGCTTGGTACGGGGCGAGCAGTACTTC.

The rearrangement uses TRBV2 and TRBJ2-1; the match to TRBD2 covers 7 bases. In germline, CDR1 is SNHLY, CDR2 FYNNEI. V was pared by 6 bases and J by 0 bases, with 11 bases of the junction left unmatched. This CDR3 comprises 17 residues. In DNA, the CDR3 is TGTGCCAGCAGGGGCTGGGGAGGGGTGAGCTCCTACAATGAGCAGTTCTTC. Protein product: CASRGWGGVSSYNEQFF.

This CDR3 is CAIKDINDGTQYF. CDR3 bases: TGTGCCATCAAGGACATCAACGACGGGACCCAGTACTTC. The chain recombines TRBV10-3 with TRBJ2-5; perhaps TRBD1 as D (5 bases). CDR1 ENHRY and CDR2 SYGVKD come from the germline V gene. Trimming left V 7 bases short and J 7 bases short, with 16 bases between. This CDR3 spans 13 amino acids.

V usage is TRBV5-1 and J usage is TRBJ1-1; 8 bases fit TRBD1. CDR1 SGHRS and CDR2 YFSETQ come from the germline V gene. The junction had 15 bases not matched to a gene; V was cut back by 7 bases and J by 4 bases. The CDR3 totals 16 residues. The CDR3 protein is CASSTQGALSVTEAFF. The CDR3 coding sequence is TGCGCCAGCTCAACCCAGGGGGCGTTATCAGTCACTGAAGCTTTCTTT. Together with reference TRBV5-1 and TRBJ1-1, the CDR3 gives the full variable domain: KAGVTQTPRYLIKTRGQQVTLSCSPISGHRSVSWYQQTPGQGLQFLFEYFSETQRNKGNFPGRFSGRQFSNSRSEMNVSTLELGDSALYLCASSTQGALSVTEAFFGQGTRLTVV.

This clone showed up just a few times. The genes are TRBV19 and TRBJ1-1; possible D gene TRBD1, 6 bases. This CDR3 comprises 15 residues. V was trimmed by 6 bases and J by 0 bases, leaving 14 bases between them. Germline V CDR1 and CDR2: LNHDA, SQIVND (reference sequence). The DNA of the CDR3 is TGTGCCAGTAGAACAGGGCAGGGATTGAACACTGAAGCTTTCTTT. Amino acid sequence: CASRTGQGLNTEAFF. The full variable domain, rest sourced from reference TRBV19 and TRBJ1-1, is DGGITQSPKYLFRKEGQNVTLSCEQNLNHDAMYWYRQDPGQGLRLIYYSQIVNDFQKGDIAEGYSVSREKKESFPLTVTSAQKNPTAFYLCASRTGQGLNTEAFFGQGTRLTVV.

The chain links TRBV6-5 to TRBJ2-7; TRBD1 is a possible D gene (6 bases). CDR3 size: 14 residues. Trimming took off 6 bases at V and 4 bases at J, with 16 bases between the two ends. Germline values: CDR1 MNHEY, CDR2 SVGAGI. CDR3 DNA: TGTGCCAGCAGCACAGGGTCGGCCCCTTACGAGCAGTACTTC. Residues: CASSTGSAPYEQYF.

The chain recombines TRBV29-1 with TRBJ1-2; 7 bases match TRBD1. This CDR3 is 14 amino acids long. Germline CDR1 and CDR2: SQVTM and ANQGSEA. V gave up 6 bases and J gave up 6 bases; unmatched junction bases: 13. CDR3 in amino acids: CSVDTDRDANGYTF. The DNA of the CDR3 is TGCAGCGTCGATACTGACAGGGATGCGAATGGCTACACCTTC.

The chain employs TRBV7-3 and TRBJ2-1; 9 bases map to TRBD2. The CDR3 is 15 amino acids. With V trimmed by 5 bases and J by 0 bases, 2 bases remained unmatched. Germline-derived CDR1 and CDR2 are SGHTA and FQGTGA. The CDR3 sequence: CASSASGDSYNEQFF. The DNA of the CDR3 is TGTGCCAGCAGCGCTAGCGGGGACTCCTACAATGAGCAGTTCTTC.

J is TRBJ1-1 and V is TRBV5-4; possibly TRBD1 for D (5 bases). The CDR3 length is 16 residues. CDR1 is SGHNT and CDR2 is YYREEE in the germline V gene (reference sequence). V was trimmed by 1 base and J by 4 bases, leaving 17 bases between them. DNA for the CDR3: TGTGCCAGCAGCTTGTGGGGGGGTAAAGGTGGCACTGAAGCTTTCTTT. It translates to CASSLWGGKGGTEAFF.

J is TRBJ2-5 and V is TRBV14; 13 nucleotides match TRBD2. V trimming: 5 bases; J trimming: 5 bases; junction bases outside the gene matches: 8. This CDR3 contains 16 residues. Germline V gene sequence: CDR1 SGHDN, CDR2 FVKESK. For the CDR3, the DNA is TGTGCCAGCAGCAACCTACTAGCGGGAGGGGGGGAGACCCAGTACTTC. It translates to CASSNLLAGGGETQYF.

CDR3 sequence reads: CASSLDRGGPAPDTQYF. CDR3 coding DNA: TGCGCCAGCAGCTTGGACCGGGGGGGCCCAGCACCAGATACGCAGTATTTT. The chain recombines TRBV5-1 with TRBJ2-3, with 8 bases matching TRBD2. The CDR3 spans 17 residues. J was trimmed by 4 bases and V by 0 bases; bases with no gene match: 10. Germline loops: CDR1 SGHRS, CDR2 YFSETQ.

The rearrangement links TRBV5-4 to TRBJ2-7; 7 bases are a match to TRBD2. After removal of 1 base from V and 0 bases from J, the junction contained 7 bases not matched to a gene. CDR3 length: 16 residues. Germline values: CDR1 SGHNT, CDR2 YYREEE (reference sequence). The CDR3 DNA reads as TGTGCCAGCAGCTTGTTGGGGCGGGAGCGCTCCTACGAGCAGTACTTC. Translating gives CASSLLGRERSYEQYF. Supplemented by reference TRBV5-4 and TRBJ2-7, the full variable domain reads ETGVTQSPTHLIKTRGQQVTLRCSSQSGHNTVSWYQQALGQGPQFIFQYYREEENGRGNFPPRFSGLQFPNYSSELNVNALELDDSALYLCASSLLGRERSYEQYFGPGTRLTVT.

The chain couples TRBV6-6 to TRBJ2-7; 8 bases align to TRBD2. CDR1 and CDR2 (germline): MNHNY, SVGAGI (reference sequence). After removal of 8 bases from V and 3 bases from J, the junction contained 9 bases not matched to a gene. This CDR3 contains 14 residues. The DNA for the CDR3 is TGTGCCAGCTGTCGGACTAGCAGCTGCTACGAGCAGTACTTC. This gives the protein CASCRTSSCYEQYF.

This chain links TRBV5-1 with TRBJ2-1, with 7 bases that match TRBD2. J gave up 3 bases and V 5 bases, and 5 bases lay outside the gene matches. The germline V gene encodes CDR1 SGHRS and CDR2 YFSETQ. The CDR3 loop spans 14 amino acids. The CDR3 DNA reads TGCGCCAGCAGAGCGGGGCCTGACTACAATGAGCAGTTCTTC. It encodes CASRAGPDYNEQFF. Full variable domain (remainder filled in from reference TRBV5-1 and TRBJ2-1): KAGVTQTPRYLIKTRGQQVTLSCSPISGHRSVSWYQQTPGQGLQFLFEYFSETQRNKGNFPGRFSGRQFSNSRSEMNVSTLELGDSALYLCASRAGPDYNEQFFGPGTRLTVL.

A single count supports this clone. The chain links TRBV30 to TRBJ1-1, with D unresolved. Germline V gene lookup returns CDR1 GTSNPN and CDR2 SVGIG (reference sequence). The CDR3 spans 14 residues. V was shortened by 3 bases and J by 6 bases, with 17 bases between the two germline ends. The chain's CDR3 is CAWSDWTGRAEAFF. CDR3 sequence (DNA): TGTGCCTGGAGCGACTGGACGGGGAGGGCTGAAGCTTTCTTT.

The rearrangement uses TRBV7-9 and TRBJ2-3; 8 bases agree with TRBD2. The trim removed 5 bases at V and 2 bases at J, leaving 15 bases unmatched. Germline V gene sequence: CDR1 SEHNR, CDR2 FQNEAQ (reference sequence). This CDR3 spans 18 amino acids. The CDR3 region has the DNA TGTGCCAGCAGCAGTAGTAAAATAGCGGGGCCAACCACAGATACGCAGTATTTT. This encodes CASSSSKIAGPTTDTQYF.

The chain carries TRBV19 and TRBJ1-2; no definite D call. Trimming removed 0 bases from V and 8 bases from J, with 10 bases in between. Germline V gene lookup returns CDR1 LNHDA and CDR2 SQIVND (reference sequence). The CDR3 has 13 amino acids. CDR3 DNA sequence: TGTGCCAGTAGTATAGATCTCCAGGAAGGCTACACCTTC. This translates into CASSIDLQEGYTF.

This chain uses TRBV7-3 with TRBJ1-3; D uncertain. The CDR3 is made up of 14 amino acids. The V and J ends lost 0 bases and 4 bases respectively, with 7 bases between them. Germline loops: CDR1 SGHTA, CDR2 FQGTGA. The CDR3 loop is CASSLTSVGNTIYF. CDR3 DNA sequence: TGTGCCAGCAGCTTAACTAGCGTCGGAAACACCATATATTTT.